This T cell receptor (beta chain) was profiled in a study of blood T cell repertoires in COVID-19. As for the study in general: From T cells, B-cell-depleted T cells, or PBMCs came the material, which was cDNA or gDNA.

Produced via immunoSEQ multiplex PCR; TCRdb's table is partial and in-frame only. The sample includes 240,000 or so clones, roughly 90% seen only once; the top ten take 6.2%. Input material: peripheral blood. This clonotype was obtained from a man aged 60-69 years with acute or convalescent COVID-19.

The CDR3 sequence: CASSQDGGGGTDTQYF. The CDR3 DNA is TGTGCCAGCAGCCAAGATGGTGGCGGGGGAACAGATACGCAGTATTTT. The chain carries TRBV4-2 and TRBJ2-3; 7 positions match TRBD2. The CDR3 extends over 16 amino acids. The germline V gene has CDR1 LGHNA and CDR2 YNFKEQ. V shed 0 bases and J 3 bases; nucleotides not matched to a gene: 6.